This is a list of T cell receptor beta chains from one sample in a study of shared T cell receptors in the human thymus. Method: immunoSEQ multiplex PCR; TCRdb's copy keeps in-frame clones and lacks some. This sample carries hundreds of thousands of clones, approximately 87% of them seen once, and the ten largest clones take approximately 0.01%. These data were also reused for a study on human thymus T cells.

The specimen was thymocytes. These TCRs come from a boy in the first two years of life with a congenital heart defect. Each CDR3 is given with its conserved first and last residue. Each record gives: J gene, clone size, V gene, CDR3 protein. Rows give clone size only sometimes, using once, few, many, or a class for an expanded clone.

j_gene: TRBJ2-3
abundance: -
v_gene: TRBV7-6
CDR3aa: CASSLAGGYDTQYF

j_gene: TRBJ2-7
abundance: -
v_gene: TRBV27
CDR3aa: CASSSPGQGSHEQYF

j_gene: TRBJ1-2
abundance: -
v_gene: TRBV7-2
CDR3aa: CASSLQGAGGYTF

j_gene: TRBJ2-3
abundance: -
v_gene: TRBV5-4
CDR3aa: CASSQTSLGDTDTQYF

j_gene: TRBJ2-1
abundance: once
v_gene: TRBV18
CDR3aa: CASSRVGRQYNEQFF

j_gene: TRBJ2-2
abundance: -
v_gene: TRBV4-1
CDR3aa: CASRSSEGPTGELFF

j_gene: TRBJ2-1
abundance: -
v_gene: TRBV27
CDR3aa: CASTGSDRGDEQFF

j_gene: TRBJ2-3
abundance: -
v_gene: TRBV10-1
CDR3aa: CASSDRGLHTDTQYF

j_gene: TRBJ1-2
abundance: -
v_gene: TRBV27
CDR3aa: CASSPLGRGGYTF

j_gene: TRBJ2-1
abundance: -
v_gene: TRBV30
CDR3aa: CAWSGGLAGGEQFF

j_gene: TRBJ2-3
abundance: -
v_gene: TRBV6-5
CDR3aa: CASSRTGLSTDTQYF

j_gene: TRBJ2-1
abundance: -
v_gene: TRBV5-1
CDR3aa: CASTWGGSYNEQFF

j_gene: TRBJ2-5
abundance: once
v_gene: TRBV5-4
CDR3aa: CASSLDPSGWEETQYF

j_gene: TRBJ2-7
abundance: -
v_gene: TRBV11-1
CDR3aa: CASSLGAREGLHEQYF

j_gene: TRBJ2-2
abundance: -
v_gene: TRBV5-1
CDR3aa: CASSTASSGRWAGELFF

j_gene: TRBJ2-7
abundance: -
v_gene: TRBV5-1
CDR3aa: CASSLVVSGRVIPYEQYF

j_gene: TRBJ1-5
abundance: once
v_gene: TRBV10-3
CDR3aa: CAISERGEGQPQHF

j_gene: TRBJ2-7
abundance: -
v_gene: TRBV5-1
CDR3aa: CASSLEEGTSSHEQYF

j_gene: TRBJ2-1
abundance: -
v_gene: TRBV4-3
CDR3aa: CASSQELLAGVLSSYNEQFF

j_gene: TRBJ2-3
abundance: -
v_gene: TRBV2
CDR3aa: CASMGAVPADTQYF

j_gene: TRBJ1-5
abundance: few
v_gene: TRBV28
CDR3aa: CASSLQGYSNQPQHF

j_gene: TRBJ2-1
abundance: once
v_gene: TRBV14
CDR3aa: CASTDRPYNEQFF

j_gene: TRBJ2-5
abundance: once
v_gene: TRBV4-2
CDR3aa: CASSQTAKGAETQYF

j_gene: TRBJ2-3
abundance: -
v_gene: TRBV5-1
CDR3aa: CASTAREGTDTQYF

j_gene: TRBJ2-3
abundance: -
v_gene: TRBV7-2
CDR3aa: CASSPGGSGGTTDTQYF

j_gene: TRBJ2-1
abundance: -
v_gene: TRBV4-3
CDR3aa: CASSQDLTSGRPDSYNEQFF

j_gene: TRBJ1-1
abundance: -
v_gene: TRBV11-2
CDR3aa: CASSLLWNTEAFF

j_gene: TRBJ1-5
abundance: -
v_gene: TRBV1
CDR3aa: CTSSQAGQGSGNQPQHF

j_gene: TRBJ1-1
abundance: -
v_gene: TRBV5-1
CDR3aa: CASSLETGGDTEAFF

j_gene: TRBJ1-2
abundance: -
v_gene: TRBV5-6
CDR3aa: CASSLRTDGYTF

j_gene: TRBJ1-5
abundance: -
v_gene: TRBV6-5
CDR3aa: CASSLDRYSNQPQHF

j_gene: TRBJ2-5
abundance: -
v_gene: TRBV19
CDR3aa: CASSIQWGVWETQYF

j_gene: TRBJ2-5
abundance: -
v_gene: TRBV29-1
CDR3aa: CSVVTGAQETQYF